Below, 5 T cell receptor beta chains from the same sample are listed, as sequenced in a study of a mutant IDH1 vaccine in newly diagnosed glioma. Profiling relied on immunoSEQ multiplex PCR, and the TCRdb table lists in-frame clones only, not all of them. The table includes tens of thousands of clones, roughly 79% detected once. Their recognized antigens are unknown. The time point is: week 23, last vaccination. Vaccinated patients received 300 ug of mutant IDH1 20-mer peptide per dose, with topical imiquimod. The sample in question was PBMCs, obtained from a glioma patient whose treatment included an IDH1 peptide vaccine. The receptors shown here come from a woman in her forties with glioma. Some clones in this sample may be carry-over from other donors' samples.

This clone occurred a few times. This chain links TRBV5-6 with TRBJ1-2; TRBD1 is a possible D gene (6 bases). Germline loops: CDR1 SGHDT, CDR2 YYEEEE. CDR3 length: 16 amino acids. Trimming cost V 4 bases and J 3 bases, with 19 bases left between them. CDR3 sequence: CASSPLTTGQYYGYTF. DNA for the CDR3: TGTGCCAGCAGCCCGCTTACAACCGGACAGTACTATGGCTACACCTTC.

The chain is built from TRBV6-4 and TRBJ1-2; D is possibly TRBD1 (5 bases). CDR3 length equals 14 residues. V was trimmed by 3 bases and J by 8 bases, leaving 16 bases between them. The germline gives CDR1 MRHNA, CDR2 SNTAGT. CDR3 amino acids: CASSETSIGTGYTF. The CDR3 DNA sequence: TGTGCCAGCAGTGAAACAAGTATCGGGACGGGCTACACCTTC.

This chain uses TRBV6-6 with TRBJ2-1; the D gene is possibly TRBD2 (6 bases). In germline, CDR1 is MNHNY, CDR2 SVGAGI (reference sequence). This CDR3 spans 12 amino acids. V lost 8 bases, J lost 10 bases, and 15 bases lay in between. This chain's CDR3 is CASALGLWEQFF. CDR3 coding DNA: TGTGCCAGCGCGTTGGGACTTTGGGAGCAGTTCTTC.

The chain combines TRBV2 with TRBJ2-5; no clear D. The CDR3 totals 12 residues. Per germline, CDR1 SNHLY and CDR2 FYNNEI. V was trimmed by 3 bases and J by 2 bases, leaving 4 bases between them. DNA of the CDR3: TGTGCCAGCAGTGATATACAAGAGACCCAGTACTTC. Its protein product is CASSDIQETQYF.

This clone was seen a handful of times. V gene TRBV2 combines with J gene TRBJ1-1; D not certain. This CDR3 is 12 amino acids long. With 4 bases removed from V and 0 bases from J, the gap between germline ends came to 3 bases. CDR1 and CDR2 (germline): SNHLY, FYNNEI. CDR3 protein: CASSVLNTEAFF. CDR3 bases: TGTGCCAGCAGTGTATTGAACACTGAAGCTTTCTTT.